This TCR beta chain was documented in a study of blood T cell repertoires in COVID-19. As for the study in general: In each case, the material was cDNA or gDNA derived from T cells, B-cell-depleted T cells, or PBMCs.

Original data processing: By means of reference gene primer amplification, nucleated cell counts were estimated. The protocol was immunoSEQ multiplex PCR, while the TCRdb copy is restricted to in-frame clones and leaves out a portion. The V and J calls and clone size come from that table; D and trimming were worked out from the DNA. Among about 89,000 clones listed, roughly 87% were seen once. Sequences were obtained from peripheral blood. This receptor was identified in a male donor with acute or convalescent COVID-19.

The CDR3: CASSWGQSSNTEAFF. The DNA of the CDR3 is TGCGCCAGCAGCTGGGGACAAAGCTCGAACACTGAAGCTTTCTTT. V is TRBV5-1 and J is TRBJ1-1; perhaps TRBD1 as D (6 bases). Deletions cut 3 bases from V and 1 base from J, with 13 bases between. Germline assignment: CDR1 SGHRS and CDR2 YFSETQ. The length of the CDR3 is 15 residues.